The 8 T cell receptor beta chains below all came from one sample that was sequenced in a study of identifying expanded T cells in peripheral blood. TCRdb's copy holds only in-frame clones and misses some; the assay was immunoSEQ multiplex PCR. The profile shows some 90,000 clones, around 90% of them singletons. The sequenced sample consisted of blood. Every receptor here comes from a person aged 18 to 69 in good health.

J is TRBJ1-3 and V is TRBV5-1; the D gene is possibly TRBD1 (5 bases). CDR3 length: 15 residues. Trimming shortened V by 0 bases and J by 7 bases, and 14 bases separated the two germline ends. The germline V gene has CDR1 SGHRS and CDR2 YFSETQ. The CDR3 is CASSLVGPQPNTIYF. The CDR3 DNA is TGCGCCAGCAGCTTGGTGGGACCCCAACCGAACACCATATATTTT.

V gene TRBV5-1 combines with J gene TRBJ1-1, with D perhaps matching TRBD1 (6 bases). The CDR3 is 13 amino acids. Germline V gene lookup returns CDR1 SGHRS and CDR2 YFSETQ. V shed 1 base and J shed 5 bases, with 9 bases lying between them. The DNA for the CDR3 is TGCGCCAGCAGCTTGTGGCAGGGGACTGAAGCTTTCTTT. Protein: CASSLWQGTEAFF.

This chain connects TRBV15 to TRBJ2-2; the D gene is possibly TRBD2 (6 bases). Trimming stripped 5 bases from V and 2 bases from J, with 12 bases between. Per the germline V gene, CDR1 is LNHNV and CDR2 is YYDKDF (reference sequence). The CDR3 length is 15 residues. The CDR3 DNA is TGTGCCACCAGCGCGGGACTTAAAAACACCGGGGAGCTGTTTTTT. This gives the protein CATSAGLKNTGELFF.

V usage is TRBV4-2 and J usage is TRBJ1-1, with TRBD1 identical over 8 bases. The ends lost 0 bases at V and 7 bases at J; junction bases unmatched: 10. CDR1 and CDR2 (germline): LGHNA, YNFKEQ. The CDR3 has 16 residues. This CDR3 is CASSQDLRTGPFEAFF. In DNA form, the CDR3 reads TGTGCCAGCAGCCAAGATCTTCGGACAGGGCCTTTTGAAGCTTTCTTT.

This CDR3 is CASITGGMNTEAFF. The CDR3 nucleotides read TGTGCCAGTATTACAGGGGGAATGAACACTGAAGCTTTCTTT. The chain recombines TRBV19 with TRBJ1-1, with 8 bases matching TRBD1. The V gene's germline CDR1 is LNHDA and CDR2 SQIVND (reference sequence). V shed 7 bases and J 0 bases; nucleotides not matched to a gene: 4. This CDR3 region has 14 residues. Full variable domain (rest looked up from reference TRBV19 and TRBJ1-1): DGGITQSPKYLFRKEGQNVTLSCEQNLNHDAMYWYRQDPGQGLRLIYYSQIVNDFQKGDIAEGYSVSREKKESFPLTVTSAQKNPTAFYLCASITGGMNTEAFFGQGTRLTVV.

This clone appeared once. The gene calls are TRBV25-1 and TRBJ2-5, with D unclear. The CDR3 length is 16 residues. V was cut by 3 bases and J by 1 base, with 15 bases left in between. Germline CDR1 reads MGHDK; CDR2 reads SYGVNS. The CDR3 nucleotides read TGTGCCAGCAGTGATTTGGCAGAACTCACCCAAGAGACCCAGTACTTC. It specifies CASSDLAELTQETQYF.

This clone was seen once. V and J are TRBV30 and TRBJ1-1; weak D call: TRBD1 (6 bases). V dropped 1 base and J dropped 1 base, with 7 bases sitting between them. Germline V gene sequence: CDR1 GTSNPN, CDR2 SVGIG (reference sequence). The CDR3 is 13 residues long. The CDR3 coding sequence is TGTGCCTGGAGTGAACAGGGGAACACTGAAGCTTTCTTT. This codes for CAWSEQGNTEAFF.

V and J are TRBV6-5 and TRBJ2-3; D is ambiguous. The ends were cut back, 7 bases at V and 6 bases at J, with 14 bases in the middle. The CDR3 totals 13 residues. From germline, CDR1 is MNHEY and CDR2 SVGAGI. This CDR3 reads CASTSGWTDTQYF. The CDR3, as DNA: TGTGCCAGCACCTCTGGGTGGACGGATACGCAGTATTTT.